The present T cell receptor (beta chain) was sequenced within a study of CD8 T cell repertoires and HIV-1 epitope variants. Study overall: T cells were stimulated with Twenty-five Gag and Nef peptides separately.

A few counts support this clone. Its antigen is currently unknown. Survey-depth immunoSEQ sequencing covered TCR beta CDR3 regions. Method: immunoSEQ multiplex PCR; TCRdb's copy keeps in-frame clones and lacks some. The sample holds around 5,200 clones, about two thirds seen once. Study-wide findings and caveats: Most of the nine antigen-specific clonotypes appeared cross-reactive to autologous or escape variants.

Trimming removed 10 bases at V and 0 bases at J, with 9 bases between. CDR1 and CDR2 from the germline V gene are MNHEY and SVGAGI. There are 13 residues in the CDR3. Sequenced input: cultured CD8+ T cells derived from PBMCs. The rearrangement links TRBV6-5 to TRBJ1-4; D remains unclear. The sequence came from a male donor with HIV. CDR3 bases: TGTGCCACCTCAGTTGCAACTAATGAAAAACTGTTTTTT. It translates to CATSVATNEKLFF.